This TCR beta chain was found in a study of T cells in Graves' hyperthyroidism and ophthalmopathy. Whole-study findings and limits: Ophthalmopathy got predicted by the model a median approximately 6.3 months before its onset. Blood shared most expanded thyroid clonotypes above 0.001.

Graves' hyperthyroidism without ophthalmopathy progression within 18 months was termed stable. The hyperthyroidism was newly diagnosed and had lasted under 2 months; the patients were aged 18 to 65. Trimming stripped 0 bases from V and 5 bases from J, with 13 bases between. The CDR3 is 14 amino acids. Germline values: CDR1 DFQATT, CDR2 SNEGSKA (reference sequence). This clonotype appeared many times. Antigen specificity is unknown. RNA transcripts were the template for amplifying TCR beta CDR3 regions. During a first-round RT-PCR of the TCR CDR3, the HTBI primer set was used. One entry per CDR3 protein results from TCRdb running MiXCR on the multiplex PCR reads. Among around 350,000 distinct CDR3 sequences listed, about 20% were seen once.

The receptor's source is a woman under 30 with Graves' hyperthyroidism. The sample consisted of blood. The V and J genes are TRBV20-1 and TRBJ1-2; D gene ambiguous. CDR3 DNA sequence: TGCAGTGCTAGAGACCCCCCGGGGAAGTATGGCTACACCTTC. It yields the protein CSARDPPGKYGYTF.